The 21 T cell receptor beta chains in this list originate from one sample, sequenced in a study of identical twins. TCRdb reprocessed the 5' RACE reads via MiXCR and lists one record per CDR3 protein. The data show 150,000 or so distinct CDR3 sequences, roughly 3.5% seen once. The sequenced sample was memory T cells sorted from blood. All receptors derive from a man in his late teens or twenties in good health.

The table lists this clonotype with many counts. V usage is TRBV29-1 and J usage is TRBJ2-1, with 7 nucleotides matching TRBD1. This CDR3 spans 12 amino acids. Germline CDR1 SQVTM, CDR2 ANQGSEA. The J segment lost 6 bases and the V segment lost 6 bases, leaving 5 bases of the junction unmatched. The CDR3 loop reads CSVNRGINEQFF. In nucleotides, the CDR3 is TGCAGCGTAAACAGGGGTATCAATGAGCAGTTCTTC.

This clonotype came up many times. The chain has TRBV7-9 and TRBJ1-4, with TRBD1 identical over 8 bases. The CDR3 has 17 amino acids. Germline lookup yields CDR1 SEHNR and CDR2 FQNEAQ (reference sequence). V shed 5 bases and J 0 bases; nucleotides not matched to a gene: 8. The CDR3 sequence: CASSPRQGRSTNEKLFF. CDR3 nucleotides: TGTGCCAGCAGCCCCCGACAGGGGAGATCAACTAATGAAAAACTGTTTTTT.

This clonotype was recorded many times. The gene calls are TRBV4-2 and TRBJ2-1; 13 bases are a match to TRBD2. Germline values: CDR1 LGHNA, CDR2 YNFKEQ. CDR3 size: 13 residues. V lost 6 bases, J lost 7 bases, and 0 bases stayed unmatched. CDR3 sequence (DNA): TGTGCCAGCAGGGGACTAGCGGGGAATGAGCAGTTCTTC. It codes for CASRGLAGNEQFF.

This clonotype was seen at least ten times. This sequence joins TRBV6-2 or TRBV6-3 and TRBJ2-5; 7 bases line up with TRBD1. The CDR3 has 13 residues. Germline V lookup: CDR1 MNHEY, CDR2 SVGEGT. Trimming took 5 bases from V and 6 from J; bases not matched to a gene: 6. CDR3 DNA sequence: TGTGCCAGCAGTCTAGGGGGCGAAAAGACCCAGTACTTC. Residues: CASSLGGEKTQYF.

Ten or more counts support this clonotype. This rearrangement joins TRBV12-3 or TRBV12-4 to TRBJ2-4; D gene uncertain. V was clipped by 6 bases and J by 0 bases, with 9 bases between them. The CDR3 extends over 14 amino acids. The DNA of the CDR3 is TGTGCCAGCAGCCGACCCCTAGCCAAAAACATTCAGTACTTC. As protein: CASSRPLAKNIQYF.

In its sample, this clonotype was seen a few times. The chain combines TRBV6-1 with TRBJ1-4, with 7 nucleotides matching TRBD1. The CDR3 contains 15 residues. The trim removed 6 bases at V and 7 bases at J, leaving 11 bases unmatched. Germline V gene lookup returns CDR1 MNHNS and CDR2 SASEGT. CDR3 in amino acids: CASSQGGPGREKLFF. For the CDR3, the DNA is TGTGCCAGCAGCCAAGGGGGCCCCGGCCGTGAAAAACTGTTTTTT.

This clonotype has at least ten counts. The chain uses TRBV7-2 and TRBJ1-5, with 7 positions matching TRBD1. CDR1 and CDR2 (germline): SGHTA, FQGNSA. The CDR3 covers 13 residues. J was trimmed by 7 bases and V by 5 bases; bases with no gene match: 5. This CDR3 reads CASSDRVRQPQHF. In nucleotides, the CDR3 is TGTGCCAGCAGCGACAGGGTCAGGCAGCCCCAGCATTTT.

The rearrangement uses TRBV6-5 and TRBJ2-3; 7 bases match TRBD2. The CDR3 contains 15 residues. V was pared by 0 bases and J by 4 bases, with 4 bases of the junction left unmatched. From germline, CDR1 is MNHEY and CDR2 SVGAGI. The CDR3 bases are TGTGCCAGCAGTTACTCGGCGGGAGTACCAGATACGCAGTATTTT. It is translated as CASSYSAGVPDTQYF.

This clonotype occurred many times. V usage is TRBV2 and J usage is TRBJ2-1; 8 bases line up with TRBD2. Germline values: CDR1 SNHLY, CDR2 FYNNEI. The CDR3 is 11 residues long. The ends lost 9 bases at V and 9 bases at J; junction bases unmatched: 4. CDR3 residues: CARAGGPEQFF. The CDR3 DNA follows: TGTGCCAGGGCGGGGGGTCCTGAGCAGTTCTTC.

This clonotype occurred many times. CDR3 nucleotides: TGCGCGAGCCAGCGCGGGGCGGGAGCAGATACGCAGTATTTT. Protein product: CASQRGAGADTQYF. The rearrangement joins TRBV5-1 to TRBJ2-3, with TRBD2 matching over 7 bases. This CDR3 is 14 amino acids long. Germline CDR1 reads SGHRS; CDR2 reads YFSETQ.

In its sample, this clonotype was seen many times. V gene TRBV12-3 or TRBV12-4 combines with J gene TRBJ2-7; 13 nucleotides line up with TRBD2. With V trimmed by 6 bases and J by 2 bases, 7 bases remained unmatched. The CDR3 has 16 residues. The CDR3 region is CASRLGLAGAPYEQYV. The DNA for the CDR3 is TGTGCCAGCAGGCTTGGACTAGCGGGAGCCCCCTACGAGCAGTACGTC.

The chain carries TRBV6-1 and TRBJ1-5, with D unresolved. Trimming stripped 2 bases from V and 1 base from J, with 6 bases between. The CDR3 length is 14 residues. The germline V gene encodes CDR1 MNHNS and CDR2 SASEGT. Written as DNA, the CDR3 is TGTGCCAGCAGTGAAACCCGGAGCAATCAGCCCCAGCATTTT. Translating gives CASSETRSNQPQHF.

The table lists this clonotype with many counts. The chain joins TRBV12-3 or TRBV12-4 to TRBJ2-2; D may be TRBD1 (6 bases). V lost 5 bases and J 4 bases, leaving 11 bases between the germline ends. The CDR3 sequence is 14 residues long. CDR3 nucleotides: TGTGCCAGCAGTAGTCAGGGGACCACCGGGGAGCTGTTTTTT. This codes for CASSSQGTTGELFF.

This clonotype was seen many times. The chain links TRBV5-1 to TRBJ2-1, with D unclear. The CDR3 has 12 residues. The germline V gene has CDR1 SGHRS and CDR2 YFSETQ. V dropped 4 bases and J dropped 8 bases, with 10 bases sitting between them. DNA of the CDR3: TGCGCCAGCAGCGCCTCGATGCATGAGCAGTTCTTC. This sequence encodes CASSASMHEQFF.

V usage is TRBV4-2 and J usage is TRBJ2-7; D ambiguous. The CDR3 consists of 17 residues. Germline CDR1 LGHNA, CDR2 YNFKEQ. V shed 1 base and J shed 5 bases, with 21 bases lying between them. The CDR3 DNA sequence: TGTGCCAGCAGCCAAGTCGTTGGTTCCGGCGGTCACCACGAGCAGTACTTC. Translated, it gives CASSQVVGSGGHHEQYF.

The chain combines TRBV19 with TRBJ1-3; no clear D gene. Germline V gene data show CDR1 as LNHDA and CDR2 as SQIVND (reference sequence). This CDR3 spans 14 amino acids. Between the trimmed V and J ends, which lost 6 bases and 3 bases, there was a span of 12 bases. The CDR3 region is CASSAKPIGNTIYF. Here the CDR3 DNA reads TGTGCCAGTAGCGCGAAGCCGATTGGAAACACCATATATTTT. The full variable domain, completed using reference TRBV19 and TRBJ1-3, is DGGITQSPKYLFRKEGQNVTLSCEQNLNHDAMYWYRQDPGQGLRLIYYSQIVNDFQKGDIAEGYSVSREKKESFPLTVTSAQKNPTAFYLCASSAKPIGNTIYFGEGSWLTVV.

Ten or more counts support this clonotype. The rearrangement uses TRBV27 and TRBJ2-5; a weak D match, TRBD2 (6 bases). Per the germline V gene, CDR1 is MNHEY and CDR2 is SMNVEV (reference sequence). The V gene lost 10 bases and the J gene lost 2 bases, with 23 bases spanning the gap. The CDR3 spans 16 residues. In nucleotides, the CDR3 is TGTGCCACCGCAACCCGGGCTCCGGGGGATCAAGAGACCCAGTACTTC. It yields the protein CATATRAPGDQETQYF.

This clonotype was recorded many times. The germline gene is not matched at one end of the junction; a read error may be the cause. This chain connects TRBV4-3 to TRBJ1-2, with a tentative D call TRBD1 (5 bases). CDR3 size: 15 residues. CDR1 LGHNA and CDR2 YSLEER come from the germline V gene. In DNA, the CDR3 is TGCTCCAGCAGCCAAGATCGGGGGGAGGACTATGGCTACACCTTC. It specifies CSSSQDRGEDYGYTF.

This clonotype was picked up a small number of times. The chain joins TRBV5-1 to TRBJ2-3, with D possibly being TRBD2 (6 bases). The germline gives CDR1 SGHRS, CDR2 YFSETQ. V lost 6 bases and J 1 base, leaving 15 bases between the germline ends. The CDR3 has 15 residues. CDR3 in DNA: TGCGCCAGCAACCCGGTGGCGGGACGCACAGATACGCAGTATTTT. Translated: CASNPVAGRTDTQYF.

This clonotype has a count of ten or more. CDR3 bases: TGTGCCAGCACCACACGACAGGGTATGAACACTGAAGCTTTCTTT. This translates into CASTTRQGMNTEAFF. J is TRBJ1-1 and V is TRBV12-3 or TRBV12-4, with TRBD1 identical over 7 bases. The CDR3 spans 15 residues. With 7 bases clipped from V and 0 bases from J, the junction kept 8 bases outside the gene matches.

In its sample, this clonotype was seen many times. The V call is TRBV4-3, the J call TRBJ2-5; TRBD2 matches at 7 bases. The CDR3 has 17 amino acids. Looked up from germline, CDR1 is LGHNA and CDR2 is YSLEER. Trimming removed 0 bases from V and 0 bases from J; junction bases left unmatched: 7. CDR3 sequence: CASSQDSASGNQETQYF. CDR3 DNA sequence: TGCGCCAGCAGCCAAGATTCGGCTAGCGGTAACCAAGAGACCCAGTACTTC.